This entry concerns a single T cell receptor (beta chain). This sample is part of a study of blood T cell repertoires in COVID-19. Overall study: The United States, Italy and Spain supplied acute and convalescent COVID-19 samples.

Original methodology: Scientists estimated how many nucleated cells there were by amplifying reference gene primers. Method: immunoSEQ multiplex PCR; TCRdb's copy keeps in-frame clones and lacks some. The V and J calls and the clone size are those of that table, but D and trimming were determined from the DNA. This table has 130,000 to 150,000 clones, 84% appearing once. Enrollees, about 18 to 89 years old, lived in 24 US areas. Allocation to cohorts depended on clinical history reported by the participants. The CDR3 totals 13 residues. Germline-derived CDR1 and CDR2 are SGHNT and YYREEE (reference sequence). Trimming took off 3 bases at V and 3 bases at J, with 10 bases between the two ends.

This sequence was found in a woman aged 45 to 65 who had been exposed to COVID-19. The sequenced sample was PBMCs or T cells enriched from blood (not recorded which). This chain joins TRBV5-4 and TRBJ2-7; TRBD1 is a possible D gene (5 bases). In nucleotides, the CDR3 is TGTGCCAGCAGCTCCCCGACAGACTACGAGCAGTACTTC. This codes for CASSSPTDYEQYF. Drawing the rest from reference TRBV5-4 and TRBJ2-7, the complete variable domain is ETGVTQSPTHLIKTRGQQVTLRCSSQSGHNTVSWYQQALGQGPQFIFQYYREEENGRGNFPPRFSGLQFPNYSSELNVNALELDDSALYLCASSSPTDYEQYFGPGTRLTVT.